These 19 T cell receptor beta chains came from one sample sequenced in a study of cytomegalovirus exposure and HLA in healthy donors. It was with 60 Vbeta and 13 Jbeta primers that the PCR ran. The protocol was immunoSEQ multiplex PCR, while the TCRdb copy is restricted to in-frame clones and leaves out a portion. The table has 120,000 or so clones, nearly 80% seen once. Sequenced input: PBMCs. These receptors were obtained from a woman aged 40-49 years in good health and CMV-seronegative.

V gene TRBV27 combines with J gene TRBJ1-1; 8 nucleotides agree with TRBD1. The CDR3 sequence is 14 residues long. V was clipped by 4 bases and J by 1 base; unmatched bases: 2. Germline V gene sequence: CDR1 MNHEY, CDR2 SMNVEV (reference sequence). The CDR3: CASSYTGGNTEAFF. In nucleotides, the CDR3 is TGTGCCAGCAGTTATACAGGGGGGAACACTGAAGCTTTCTTT.

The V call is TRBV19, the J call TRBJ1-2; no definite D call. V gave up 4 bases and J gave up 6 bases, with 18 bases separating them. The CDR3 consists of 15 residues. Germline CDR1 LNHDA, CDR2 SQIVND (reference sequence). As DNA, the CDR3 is TGTGCCAGTAGTACAGTCCCACTAAGACGGGATGGCTACACCTTC. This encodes CASSTVPLRRDGYTF.

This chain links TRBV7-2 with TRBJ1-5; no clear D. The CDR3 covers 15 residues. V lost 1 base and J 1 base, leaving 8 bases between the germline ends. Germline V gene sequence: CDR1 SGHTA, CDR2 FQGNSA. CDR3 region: CASSLGIQSNQPQHF. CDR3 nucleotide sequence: TGTGCCAGCAGCTTAGGAATACAAAGCAATCAGCCCCAGCATTTT.

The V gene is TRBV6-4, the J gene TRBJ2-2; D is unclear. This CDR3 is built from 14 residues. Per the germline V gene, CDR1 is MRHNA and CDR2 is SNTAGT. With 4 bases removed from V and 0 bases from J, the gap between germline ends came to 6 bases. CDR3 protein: CASSALTNTGELFF. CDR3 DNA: TGTGCCAGCAGTGCGTTAACGAACACCGGGGAGCTGTTTTTT.

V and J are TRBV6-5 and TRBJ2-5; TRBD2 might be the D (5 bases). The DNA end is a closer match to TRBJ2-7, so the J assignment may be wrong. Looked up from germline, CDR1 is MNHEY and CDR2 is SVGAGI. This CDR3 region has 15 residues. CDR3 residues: CASTRTGPFAYEQYF. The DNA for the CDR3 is TGTGCCAGCACCCGGACTGGACCCTTCGCCTACGAGCAGTACTTC.

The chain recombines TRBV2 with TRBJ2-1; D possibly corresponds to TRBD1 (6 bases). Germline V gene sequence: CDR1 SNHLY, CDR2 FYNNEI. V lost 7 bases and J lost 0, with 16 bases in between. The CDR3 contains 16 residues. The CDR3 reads CASTAEQGSSYNEQFF. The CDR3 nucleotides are TGTGCCAGCACGGCCGAACAGGGAAGCTCCTACAATGAGCAGTTCTTC.

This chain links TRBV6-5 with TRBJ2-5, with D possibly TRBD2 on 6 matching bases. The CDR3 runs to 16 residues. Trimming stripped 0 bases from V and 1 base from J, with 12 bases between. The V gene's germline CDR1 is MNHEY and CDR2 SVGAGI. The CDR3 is CASSYSRLASQETQYF. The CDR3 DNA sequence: TGTGCCAGCAGTTACTCGAGGCTAGCGAGCCAAGAGACCCAGTACTTC.

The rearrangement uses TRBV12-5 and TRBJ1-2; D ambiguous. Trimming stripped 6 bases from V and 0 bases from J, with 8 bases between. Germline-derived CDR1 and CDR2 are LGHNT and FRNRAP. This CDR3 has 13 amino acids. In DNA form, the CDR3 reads TGTGCTAGTGGCTACGCCACTAACTATGGCTACACCTTC. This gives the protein CASGYATNYGYTF.

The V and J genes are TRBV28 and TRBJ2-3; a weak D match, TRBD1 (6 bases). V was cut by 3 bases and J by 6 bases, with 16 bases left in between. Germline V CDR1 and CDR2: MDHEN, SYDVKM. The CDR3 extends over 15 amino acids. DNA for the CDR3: TGTGCCAGCAGTTTCCTTGGCAGGGGAGAGGATACGCAGTATTTT. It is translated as CASSFLGRGEDTQYF.

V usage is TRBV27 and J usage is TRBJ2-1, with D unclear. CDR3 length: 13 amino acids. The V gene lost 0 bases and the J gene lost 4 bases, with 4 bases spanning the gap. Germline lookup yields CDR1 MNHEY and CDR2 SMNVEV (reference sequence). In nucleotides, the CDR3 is TGTGCCAGCAGTTTATCAGCTTACAATGAGCAGTTCTTC. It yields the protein CASSLSAYNEQFF.

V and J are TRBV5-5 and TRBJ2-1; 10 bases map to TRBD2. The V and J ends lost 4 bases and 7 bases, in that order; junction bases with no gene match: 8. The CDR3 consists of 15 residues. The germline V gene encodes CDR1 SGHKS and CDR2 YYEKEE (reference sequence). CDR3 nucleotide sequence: TGTGCCAGCAGCCCCAGCGGGAGGGCCAAGAATGAGCAGTTCTTC. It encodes CASSPSGRAKNEQFF.

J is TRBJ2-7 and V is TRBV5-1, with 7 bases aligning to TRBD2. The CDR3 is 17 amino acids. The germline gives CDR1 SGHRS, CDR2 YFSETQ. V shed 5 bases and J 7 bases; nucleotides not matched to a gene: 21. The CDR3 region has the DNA TGCGCCAGCAGGTCGGGATCGGGGCAGGGCGGGAGCAAAGAGCAGTACTTC. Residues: CASRSGSGQGGSKEQYF.

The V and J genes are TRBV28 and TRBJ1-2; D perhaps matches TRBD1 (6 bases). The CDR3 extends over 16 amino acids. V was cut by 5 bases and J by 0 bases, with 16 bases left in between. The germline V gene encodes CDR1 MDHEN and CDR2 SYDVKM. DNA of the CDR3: TGTGCCAGCAGTCCAGGGGCGACCCTAGCTAACTATGGCTACACCTTC. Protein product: CASSPGATLANYGYTF.

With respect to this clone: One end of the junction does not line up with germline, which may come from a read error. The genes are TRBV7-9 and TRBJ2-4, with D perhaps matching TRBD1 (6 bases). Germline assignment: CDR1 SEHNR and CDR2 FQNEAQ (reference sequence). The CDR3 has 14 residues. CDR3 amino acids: CASSSRQAKNSQYF. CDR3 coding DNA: TGTGCCAGCAGCTCTCGACAGGCGAAAAACAGTCAGTACTTC. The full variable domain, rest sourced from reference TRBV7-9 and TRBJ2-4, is DTGVSQNPRHKITKRGQNVTFRCDPISEHNRLYWYRQTLGQGPEFLTYFQNEAQLEKSRLLSDRFSAERPKGSFSTLEIQRTEQGDSAMYLCASSSRQAKNSQYFGAGTRLSVL.

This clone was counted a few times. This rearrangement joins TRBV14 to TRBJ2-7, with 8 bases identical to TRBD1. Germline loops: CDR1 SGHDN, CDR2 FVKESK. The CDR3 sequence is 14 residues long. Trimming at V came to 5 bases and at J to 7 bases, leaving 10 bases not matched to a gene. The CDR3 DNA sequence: TGTGCCAGCAGCTTGGGACAGGACCCTGGGGAGCAGTACTTC. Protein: CASSLGQDPGEQYF. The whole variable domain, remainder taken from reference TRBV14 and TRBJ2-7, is EAGVTQFPSHSVIEKGQTVTLRCDPISGHDNLYWYRRVMGKEIKFLLHFVKESKQDESGMPNNRFLAERTGGTYSTLKVQPAELEDSGVYFCASSLGQDPGEQYFGPGTRLTVT.

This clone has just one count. CDR3 region: CASSEWDSTYEQYF. CDR3 DNA: TGTGCCAGCAGTGAATGGGACAGCACCTACGAGCAGTACTTC. The chain joins TRBV2 to TRBJ2-7; 7 bases map to TRBD1. The germline V gene has CDR1 SNHLY and CDR2 FYNNEI. Trimming cost V 2 bases and J 2 bases; bases outside gene matches: 3. The CDR3 is 14 residues long.

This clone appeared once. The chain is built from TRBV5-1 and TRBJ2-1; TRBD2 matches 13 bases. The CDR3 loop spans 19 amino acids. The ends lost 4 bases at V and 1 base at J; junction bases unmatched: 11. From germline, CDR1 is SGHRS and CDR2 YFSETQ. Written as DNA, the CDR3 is TGCGCCAGCAGCAAAAGGGAACTAGCGGGAGGGCCGTCCTACAATGAGCAGTTCTTC. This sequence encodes CASSKRELAGGPSYNEQFF.

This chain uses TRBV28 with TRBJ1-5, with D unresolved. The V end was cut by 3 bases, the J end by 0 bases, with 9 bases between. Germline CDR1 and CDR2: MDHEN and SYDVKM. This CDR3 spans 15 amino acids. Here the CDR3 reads CASSLVANSNQPQHF. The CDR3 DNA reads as TGTGCCAGCAGTTTGGTCGCGAATAGCAATCAGCCCCAGCATTTT.

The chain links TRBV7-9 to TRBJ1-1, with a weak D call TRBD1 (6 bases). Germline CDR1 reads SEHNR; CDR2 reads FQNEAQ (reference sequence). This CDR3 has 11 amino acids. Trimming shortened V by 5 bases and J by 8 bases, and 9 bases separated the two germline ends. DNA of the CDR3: TGTGCCAGCAGCATTACAGGGGAAGCTTTCTTT. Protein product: CASSITGEAFF. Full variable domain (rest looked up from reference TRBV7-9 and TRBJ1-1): DTGVSQNPRHKITKRGQNVTFRCDPISEHNRLYWYRQTLGQGPEFLTYFQNEAQLEKSRLLSDRFSAERPKGSFSTLEIQRTEQGDSAMYLCASSITGEAFFGQGTRLTVV.